The rows below give T cell receptor beta chains drawn from one sample of a study of cytomegalovirus exposure and HLA in healthy donors. Clones were sequenced by immunoSEQ multiplex PCR, and TCRdb holds only the in-frame ones, with some missing. Among around 87,000 clones listed, about 70% were seen once. Input material: PBMCs. These receptors were obtained from a man aged 40-49 years in good health and CMV-seronegative. The CDR3 runs from the conserved cysteine through the conserved F or W. The order of the fields is J gene, CDR3 length, clone size, V gene, D gene, CDR3 DNA, CDR3 protein. The D gene is left open where the match is weak. Rows may omit the clone size; those that give it use once, few, many or a size class.

j_call: TRBJ1-1; cdr3_length: 16; clone_size: .; v_call: TRBV10-3; d_call: .; cdr3_nt: TGTGCCATCAGTGTGGCAGGGTCCGATTCGAACACTGAAGCTTTCTTT; cdr3_aa: CAISVAGSDSNTEAFF
j_call: TRBJ1-6; cdr3_length: 14; clone_size: .; v_call: TRBV7-9; d_call: .; cdr3_nt: TGTGCCAGCAGCTTGGACAGTCCTAATTCACCCCTCCACTTT; cdr3_aa: CASSLDSPNSPLHF
j_call: TRBJ1-1; cdr3_length: 12; clone_size: .; v_call: TRBV2; d_call: TRBD1; cdr3_nt: TGTGCCAGCAGCGGGACAGGGGGCTCGGCTTTCTTT; cdr3_aa: CASSGTGGSAFF
j_call: TRBJ2-7; cdr3_length: 11; clone_size: .; v_call: TRBV20-1; d_call: TRBD1; cdr3_nt: TGCAGTGCGATGACAGGGAATGAGCAGTACTTC; cdr3_aa: CSAMTGNEQYF
j_call: TRBJ2-7; cdr3_length: 13; clone_size: .; v_call: TRBV27; d_call: .; cdr3_nt: TGTGCCAGCAGTTTGCTAGCAACCTACGAGCAGTACTTC; cdr3_aa: CASSLLATYEQYF
j_call: TRBJ1-2; cdr3_length: 14; clone_size: .; v_call: TRBV27; d_call: .; cdr3_nt: TGTGCCAGCAGTTTTCAGGGATCTAACTATGGCTACACCTTC; cdr3_aa: CASSFQGSNYGYTF
j_call: TRBJ2-3; cdr3_length: 16; clone_size: .; v_call: TRBV6-6; d_call: TRBD1; cdr3_nt: TGTGCCAGCAGTTACTCGGGACAGGGCAGGGCAGATACGCAGTATTTT; cdr3_aa: CASSYSGQGRADTQYF
j_call: TRBJ2-7; cdr3_length: 15; clone_size: .; v_call: TRBV30; d_call: .; cdr3_nt: TGTGCCTGGAGTGGATCAGGGGAAAGCTCCTACGAGCAGTACTTC; cdr3_aa: CAWSGSGESSYEQYF
j_call: TRBJ2-3; cdr3_length: 15; clone_size: .; v_call: TRBV9; d_call: TRBD1; cdr3_nt: TGTGCCAGCAGCGTAAGGGGGCTGAGCACAGATACGCAGTATTTT; cdr3_aa: CASSVRGLSTDTQYF
j_call: TRBJ1-2; cdr3_length: 14; clone_size: once; v_call: TRBV7-2; d_call: TRBD1; cdr3_nt: TGTGCCAGCAGCTATAAGGACAGGGGCGGAGGCTACACCTTC; cdr3_aa: CASSYKDRGGGYTF
j_call: TRBJ1-2; cdr3_length: 13; clone_size: .; v_call: TRBV28; d_call: .; cdr3_nt: TGTGCCAGCAGTCCTCAGGGGTTCTATGGCTACACCTTC; cdr3_aa: CASSPQGFYGYTF
j_call: TRBJ1-4; cdr3_length: 17; clone_size: .; v_call: TRBV5-1; d_call: .; cdr3_nt: TGCGCCAGCAGCACATCTACTTTTGGACAGCCGAATGAAAAACTGTTTTTT; cdr3_aa: CASSTSTFGQPNEKLFF
j_call: TRBJ2-7; cdr3_length: 12; clone_size: few; v_call: TRBV28; d_call: .; cdr3_nt: TGTGCCAGCAGTCCACAGGACTACGAGCAGTACTTC; cdr3_aa: CASSPQDYEQYF
j_call: TRBJ1-1; cdr3_length: 14; clone_size: .; v_call: TRBV28; d_call: TRBD1; cdr3_nt: TGTGCCAGCAGCTTACAGGGGGCGAACACTGAAGCTTTCTTT; cdr3_aa: CASSLQGANTEAFF
j_call: TRBJ2-2; cdr3_length: 12; clone_size: .; v_call: TRBV11-1; d_call: .; cdr3_nt: TGTGCCAGCAGTTATAACACCGGGGAGCTGTTTTTT; cdr3_aa: CASSYNTGELFF
j_call: TRBJ1-1; cdr3_length: 12; clone_size: .; v_call: TRBV7-9; d_call: .; cdr3_nt: TGTGCCAGCAGCGGAGATAACACTGAAGCTTTCTTT; cdr3_aa: CASSGDNTEAFF
j_call: TRBJ2-1; cdr3_length: 11; clone_size: .; v_call: TRBV5-1; d_call: .; cdr3_nt: TGCGCCAGCAGCCGAGAGAATGAGCAGTTCTTC; cdr3_aa: CASSRENEQFF
j_call: TRBJ1-5; cdr3_length: 16; clone_size: few; v_call: TRBV7-2; d_call: .; cdr3_nt: TGTGCCAGCAGCTTCGACAGTCGGCTGGGCAATCAGCCCCAGCATTTT; cdr3_aa: CASSFDSRLGNQPQHF